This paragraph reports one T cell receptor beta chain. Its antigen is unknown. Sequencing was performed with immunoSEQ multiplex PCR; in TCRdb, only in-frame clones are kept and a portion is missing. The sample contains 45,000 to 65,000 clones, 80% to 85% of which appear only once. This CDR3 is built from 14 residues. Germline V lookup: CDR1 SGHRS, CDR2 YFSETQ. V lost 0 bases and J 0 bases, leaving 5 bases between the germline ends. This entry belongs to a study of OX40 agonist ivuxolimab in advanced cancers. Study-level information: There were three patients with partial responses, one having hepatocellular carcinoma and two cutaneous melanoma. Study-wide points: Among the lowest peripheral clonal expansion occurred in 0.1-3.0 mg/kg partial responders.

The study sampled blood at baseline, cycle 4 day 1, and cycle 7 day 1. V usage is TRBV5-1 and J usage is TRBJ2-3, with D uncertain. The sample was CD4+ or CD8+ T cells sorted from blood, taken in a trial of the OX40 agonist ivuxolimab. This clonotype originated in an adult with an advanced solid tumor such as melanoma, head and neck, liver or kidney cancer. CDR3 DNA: TGCGCCAGCAGCTTGGTAACTAGCACAGATACGCAGTATTTT. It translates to CASSLVTSTDTQYF.